The sequence of this TCR beta chain was determined in a study of graft-versus-host responses after intestinal transplantation. At the level of the study: Induction with anti-thymocyte globulin, then tacrolimus and steroids for 2 to 3 years, was given to all recipients.

The CDR3 sequence is 15 residues long. With 4 bases clipped from V and 6 bases from J, the junction kept 9 bases outside the gene matches. Per the germline V gene, CDR1 is SGHRS and CDR2 is YFSETQ. About this clone itself: Its matching antigen is unknown.

The data were produced by immunoSEQ multiplex PCR, yet TCRdb's version contains in-frame clones alone and is incomplete. The table includes about 120,000 clones, around nine tenths detected once. General study findings and limits: Graft-donor T cell macrochimerism in patients accompanied high graft-versus-host to host-versus-graft clonal ratios in allografts.

This sequence was found in a human donor who received an intestinal transplant. Sequencing was performed on unstimulated CD4+ T cells sorted from spleen or lymph node cells, taken before intestinal transplant. The V gene is TRBV5-1, the J gene TRBJ1-1; 10 bases align to TRBD1. The CDR3 is CASSPRTGGEAEAFF. CDR3 nucleotide sequence: TGCGCCAGCAGCCCTCGGACAGGGGGTGAAGCTGAAGCTTTCTTT.